This T cell receptor (beta chain) was observed in a study of blood T cell repertoires in COVID-19. Study-wide background: Italy, Spain and the United States were the sources of the convalescent and acute COVID-19 samples.

The CDR3 covers 13 residues. The V gene's germline CDR1 is KGHDR and CDR2 SFDVKD. Trimming removed 4 bases from V and 6 bases from J; junction bases left unmatched: 2. Participants were aged about 18 to 100 years from about 25 US areas. Clinical history reported by participants formed the basis on which cohorts were assigned. Original analysis: Counts of nucleated cells, estimated from reference gene primer amplification, were obtained. Method: immunoSEQ multiplex PCR; TCRdb's copy keeps in-frame clones and lacks some. The DNA was the basis for D and trimming; V, J and clone size are from that table. The sample lists about 210,000 clones, 75% to 90% seen once, with roughly 20% in the top ten.

The V call is TRBV24-1, the J call TRBJ2-4, with TRBD1 matching 7 bases. This sequence was found in a middle-aged man who had recovered from COVID-19. The specimen was PBMCs or T cells enriched from blood (not recorded which). CDR3 in amino acids: CATSETGVNIQYF. CDR3 in DNA: TGTGCCACCAGTGAAACAGGGGTAAACATTCAGTACTTC.